The T cell receptor beta chain described here comes from a study of human T cells and chemical hapten exposure. Looking at the study overall: Patients had diphenylcyclopropenone applied to the scalp weekly throughout the approximately 25-week study. Mostly female, the patients presented with alopecia areata, totalis or universalis.

This CDR3 contains 11 residues. CDR1 and CDR2 from the germline V gene are MNHNS and SASEGT. Documented time point: patch test 2, 6 weeks after DPC sensitization. Indicated treatment: therapeutic diphenylcyclopropenone sensitization with weekly scalp DPC. Unfractionated whole blood was the source of the extracted total RNA. The sample holds many counts of this clonotype. Its antigen remains unidentified. The junction and the germline gene differ at one end; a read error may be behind it. Study results and limitations: DPC sensitization did not alter TCRs above 1 in 1000 frequency.

Using its own MiXCR run on the RACE reads, TCRdb lists one record per CDR3 protein. The sample consists of more than 90,000 distinct CDR3 sequences, more than 9.5% of them appearing once. V is TRBV6-1 and J is TRBJ1-4; TRBD1 might be the D (6 bases). The sequence was obtained from a woman in her thirties or forties with alopecia areata. Some clones in this sample may be carry-over from other donors' samples. This sample comprised whole blood, obtained in connection with sensitization to the hapten diphenylcyclopropenone (DPC). CDR3 amino acids: CASSRGEKLFF. The CDR3 bases are TGTGCCAGCAGCAGGGGAGAAAAACTTTTTTTT.